The TCR beta chain under discussion was sequenced for a study of OX40 agonist ivuxolimab in advanced cancers. At the level of the whole study: The costimulatory receptor OX40 (CD134) was targeted by ivuxolimab, a fully human IgG2 agonistic monoclonal antibody. Intravenous ivuxolimab was administered to patients every 2 weeks at six dose levels: 0.01, 0.1, 0.3, 1.5, 3 and 10 mg/kg. Peripheral TCRbeta sequencing was intended to test whether TCR sequence diversity was altered and clonal T-cell expansion was caused by ivuxolimab. Of the approximately 50 dose-escalation patients, hepatocellular carcinoma was present in approximately 20, melanoma in roughly 15, renal cell carcinoma in 9 and head and neck cancer in 9. Partial responses occurred in three dose-escalation patients: two with cutaneous melanoma and one with hepatocellular carcinoma. The paper reports the monotherapy dose-escalation portion (N of about 47 patients) of the phase I ivuxolimab trial. In the dose-escalation cohort, approximately 83% of patients were male, and the mean age was approximately 60 years with a range of about 20 to 80. Patients were allowed to have had prior anti-PD-1, anti-PD-L1 or anti-CTLA-4 therapy, and around two fifths of the dose-escalation patients had been treated with checkpoint inhibitors.

Worth noting for this clone: What antigen it recognizes has not been identified. No base-level quality is on record; no much larger clone is a single base apart.

The trial excluded patients who had a history of autoimmune disease or who were on systemic immunosuppression. Peripheral blood for TCR sequencing was collected from all dose cohorts at baseline, on cycle 4 day 1, and on cycle 7 day 1. The samples were drawn from a first-in-human, open-label, multicenter phase I dose-escalation trial of ivuxolimab. The trial enrolled adults with locally advanced or metastatic head and neck squamous cell, hepatocellular, melanoma or renal cell carcinoma. Before TCR sequencing, CD4+ and CD8+ T cells were separately sorted from peripheral blood. The CDR3 sequence holds 13 residues, the cysteine and phenylalanine included. Just the 39-base CDR3 DNA is kept, in frame starting at base 1. From a lookup of the germline V gene, CDR1 and CDR2 are SGHTA and FQGTGA. The V end loses 1 base and the J end loses 6 bases, and a stretch of 8 bases separates them. General conclusions and limits of the study: After ivuxolimab, more expanded clones were found on average in CD8+ T cells than in CD4+ T cells. Low levels of normalized T-cell clonal expansion were also shown by some nonresponding patients. In the 0.1-3.0 mg/kg groups, partial responders had among the lowest normalized peripheral clonal expansion, particularly in CD8+ T cells. At doses of 0.1 to 3.0 mg/kg, clonal expansion of both CD4+ and CD8+ T cells in blood was seen between baseline and week 6. The antigen specificity of the clonally expanded peripheral T cells was not determined.

Genomic DNA was isolated from the sorted cells so that the TCRbeta CDR3 region could be sequenced. The immunoSEQ Assay was used to sequence the TCRbeta CDR3 regions. TCRdb carries this immuneACCESS record with in-frame sequences only. Its versions omit some clonotypes, under half of them owing to an unresolved V gene in the studies checked, with the rest unexplained. The sample table records over 95,000 clones; around 85% of these occur just once. Roughly 1.5% of the sample is taken by the ten largest. The clonotype originates from an adult with an advanced solid tumor such as melanoma, head and neck, liver or kidney cancer. The rearranged segments are TRBV7-3 and TRBJ2-3; no D segment can be confidently identified. The starting material was CD4+ or CD8+ T cells sorted from blood, obtained in a trial of the OX40 agonist ivuxolimab. Here is the DNA: TGTGCCAGCAGCTTAAATTCGGGTGATACGCAGTATTTT. This encodes CASSLNSGDTQYF.